A single sample gave rise to the 20 T cell receptor beta chains below, sequenced in a study of blood T cell repertoires in COVID-19 (dated by TCRdb to 2018 to 2021). Libraries were made using the immunoSEQ multiplex PCR assay. TCRdb mirrors the immuneACCESS table, restricted to in-frame sequences. Some clones are absent from its copies; in checked studies, under half trace to an unresolved V gene, and the reason for the others is unknown. The sample data list 430,000 or so clones, and 70% to 90% of these were observed just once. The ten largest clones add up to less than 2% of the sample. Sequences were obtained from PBMCs or T cells enriched from blood (not recorded which). These receptors were taken from a woman aged 40 to 50 who had recovered from COVID-19.

Only a few counts were recorded for this clone. This chain uses TRBV19 with TRBJ1-2; tentative D call: TRBD1 (5 bases). The germline V gene has CDR1 LNHDA and CDR2 SQIVND (reference sequence). This CDR3 contains 14 residues. The V gene lost 6 bases and the J gene lost 8 bases, with 19 bases spanning the gap. CDR3 loop: CASRVIGDSRGYTF. For the CDR3, the DNA is TGTGCCAGTAGGGTTATAGGCGACAGTCGAGGCTACACCTTC. Combining the CDR3 with reference TRBV19 and TRBJ1-2 gives the whole variable domain DGGITQSPKYLFRKEGQNVTLSCEQNLNHDAMYWYRQDPGQGLRLIYYSQIVNDFQKGDIAEGYSVSREKKESFPLTVTSAQKNPTAFYLCASRVIGDSRGYTFGSGTRLTVV.

The count of this clone is one. This sequence joins TRBV6-5 and TRBJ2-1; no reliable D call. The V gene lost 3 bases and the J gene lost 3 bases, with 9 bases spanning the gap. Germline V lookup: CDR1 MNHEY, CDR2 SVGAGI. The length of the CDR3 is 14 residues. This CDR3 reads CASSYPSVYNEQFF. DNA of the CDR3: TGTGCCAGCAGTTATCCCAGCGTCTACAATGAGCAGTTCTTC.

This chain links TRBV4-3 with TRBJ1-2; D remains ambiguous. V lost 1 base and J 4 bases, leaving 13 bases between the germline ends. Germline V gives CDR1 LGHNA, CDR2 YSLEER. CDR3 length equals 15 residues. The CDR3 DNA sequence: TGCGCCAGCAGCCAAGCTCTCGCCCAGATCTATGGCTACACCTTC. It encodes CASSQALAQIYGYTF.

The chain combines TRBV19 with TRBJ2-7; possible D gene TRBD1, 6 bases. V was cut by 6 bases and J by 0 bases, with 12 bases left in between. The germline CDR1 and CDR2 sequences are LNHDA and SQIVND (reference sequence). The CDR3 runs 14 residues. The CDR3 nucleotides read TGTGCCAGTAGAGTCCGGGACACCTCCTACGAGCAGTACTTC. Amino acids: CASRVRDTSYEQYF.

The chain has TRBV7-9 and TRBJ2-5, with D maybe TRBD1 (6 bases). The CDR3 loop spans 14 amino acids. Germline CDR1 reads SEHNR; CDR2 reads FQNEAQ (reference sequence). The V end lost 4 bases, the J end lost 5 bases, and 14 bases lay between the germline ends. In DNA form, the CDR3 reads TGTGCCAGCAGCTCGCCCAGGGGTAAGGAGACCCAGTACTTC. It codes for CASSSPRGKETQYF.

The chain carries TRBV7-2 and TRBJ1-1, with D unclear. CDR3 size: 14 residues. The ends were cut back, 1 base at V and 2 bases at J, with 8 bases in the middle. Looked up from germline, CDR1 is SGHTA and CDR2 is FQGNSA. The CDR3 DNA sequence: TGTGCCAGCAGCTTAGGTCAATTCAACACTGAAGCTTTCTTT. Its translation is CASSLGQFNTEAFF.

The rearrangement uses TRBV7-2 and TRBJ1-3; 8 bases are shared with TRBD1. The CDR3 contains 15 residues. With V trimmed by 4 bases and J by 8 bases, 10 bases remained unmatched. Germline CDR1 is SGHTA and CDR2 is FQGNSA. CDR3 nucleotide sequence: TGTGCCAGCAGCTCAACCACAGGGGGTTGGTACACCATATATTTT. It yields the protein CASSSTTGGWYTIYF.

The rearrangement uses TRBV5-4 and TRBJ2-7; D is perhaps TRBD2 (6 bases). Trimming left V 0 bases short and J 5 bases short, with 9 bases between. Germline values: CDR1 SGHNT, CDR2 YYREEE (reference sequence). The CDR3 is made up of 13 amino acids. DNA of the CDR3: TGTGCCAGCAGCTTGGGGCCTAGCGACGAGCAGTACTTC. Translating gives CASSLGPSDEQYF.

This clone showed up just a few times. The genes are TRBV10-3 and TRBJ1-5; no firm D call. The CDR3 has 16 amino acids. Germline CDR1 ENHRY, CDR2 SYGVKD. Trimming removed 6 bases at V and 2 bases at J, with 17 bases between. CDR3 in DNA: TGTGCCATCAGCACTTCCGAGGTGAGGGGCAATCAGCCCCAGCATTTT. Amino acid sequence: CAISTSEVRGNQPQHF.

The rearrangement joins TRBV9 to TRBJ2-7; 8 nucleotides line up with TRBD2. The V and J ends lost 1 base and 1 base, in that order; junction bases with no gene match: 4. The CDR3 is 15 amino acids. Germline V lookup: CDR1 SGDLS, CDR2 YYNGEE. The CDR3 DNA follows: TGTGCCAGCAGCGTAAGTAGCGGGGCTTCCTACGAGCAGTACTTC. This encodes CASSVSSGASYEQYF.

J is TRBJ2-7 and V is TRBV18; TRBD1 might be the D (6 bases). V was pared by 4 bases and J by 0 bases, with 10 bases between. This CDR3 comprises 14 residues. Looked up from germline, CDR1 is KGHSH and CDR2 is LQKENI. The CDR3 here is CASSQGQTSYEQYF. CDR3 DNA: TGTGCCAGCTCACAAGGACAGACCTCCTACGAGCAGTACTTC.

V and J are TRBV13 and TRBJ1-3; 8 bases map to TRBD1. The CDR3 totals 19 residues. Germline loops: CDR1 PRHDT, CDR2 FYEKMQ (reference sequence). V dropped 4 bases and J dropped 2; count of bases not matched to a gene: 16. The CDR3 region has the DNA TGTGCCAGCAGCTCCCTCAAACTACCGACAGGGGAGACTGGAAACACCATATATTTT. Translated, it gives CASSSLKLPTGETGNTIYF.

V gene TRBV19 combines with J gene TRBJ1-1; the D gene is possibly TRBD1 (6 bases). Germline V CDR1 and CDR2: LNHDA, SQIVND (reference sequence). The CDR3 length is 14 residues. V was pared by 6 bases and J by 7 bases, with 18 bases between. CDR3 sequence reads: CASSKDRLADEAFF. Here the CDR3 DNA reads TGTGCCAGTAGCAAAGACAGGTTGGCAGATGAAGCTTTCTTT.

This clone was seen a single time. One junction end does not reproduce the germline sequence, and a read error may be involved. This sequence joins TRBV2 and TRBJ1-5; TRBD1 matches 9 bases. In germline, CDR1 is SNHLY, CDR2 FYNNEI. This CDR3 is 14 amino acids long. The CDR3 DNA reads TGTGCCAGCAGTAGGGACAGGGAGAATCAGTCCCAGCATTTT. Translation gives CASSRDRENQSQHF.

The genes are TRBV7-2 and TRBJ1-4, with unresolved D. Trimming left V 1 base short and J 0 bases short, with 6 bases between. Per the germline V gene, CDR1 is SGHTA and CDR2 is FQGNSA. This CDR3 comprises 15 residues. CDR3 residues: CASSLGPATNEKLFF. CDR3 sequence (DNA): TGTGCCAGCAGCTTAGGGCCAGCAACTAATGAAAAACTGTTTTTT.

V usage is TRBV11-2 and J usage is TRBJ1-2, with D hard to call. V lost 5 bases and J lost 6, with 19 bases in between. Germline CDR1 SGHAT, CDR2 FQNNGV. The CDR3 has 15 residues. CDR3 bases: TGTGCCAGCAGCCAAACCCCGGGGTCAACGAATGGCTACACCTTC. Protein: CASSQTPGSTNGYTF.

This chain links TRBV12-5 with TRBJ2-5, with unresolved D. V lost 3 bases, J lost 4 bases, and 9 bases lay in between. Germline V CDR1 and CDR2: LGHNT, FRNRAP. CDR3 size: 13 residues. The CDR3 reads CASGFSGGETQYF. The CDR3 nucleotides read TGTGCTAGTGGTTTCTCGGGTGGAGAGACCCAGTACTTC.

V usage is TRBV19 and J usage is TRBJ2-7; 9 bases agree with TRBD1. In germline, CDR1 is LNHDA, CDR2 SQIVND (reference sequence). With 5 bases clipped from V and 5 bases from J, the junction kept 7 bases outside the gene matches. The CDR3 length is 14 residues. The CDR3: CASSPTGGEDEQYF. CDR3 DNA: TGTGCCAGTAGTCCCACAGGGGGCGAGGACGAGCAGTACTTC.

The genes are TRBV19 and TRBJ2-3, with 10 bases fitting TRBD2. Germline CDR1 is LNHDA and CDR2 is SQIVND (reference sequence). V trimming: 3 bases; J trimming: 0 bases; junction bases outside the gene matches: 12. The CDR3 extends over 19 amino acids. The CDR3 reads CASSMTSGRYSTSTDTQYF. CDR3 in DNA: TGTGCCAGTAGTATGACTAGCGGGCGATACTCCACTAGCACAGATACGCAGTATTTT.

On this clone itself: Other DNA sequences in the same sample also yield this CDR3. The chain combines TRBV27 with TRBJ1-2, with D possibly TRBD1 on 5 matching bases. V gave up 2 bases and J gave up 4 bases, with 8 bases separating them. Germline loops: CDR1 MNHEY, CDR2 SMNVEV (reference sequence). This CDR3 has 13 amino acids. The CDR3 coding sequence is TGTGCCAGCAGTTTAAGGGGTGGCTATGGCTACACCTTC. This codes for CASSLRGGYGYTF.